These 5 T cell receptor beta chains share one sample of origin, sequenced in a study of T cells in Graves' hyperthyroidism and ophthalmopathy. TCR beta CDR3 regions were amplified from RNA transcripts. During a first-round RT-PCR of the TCR CDR3, the HTBI primer set was used. TCRdb passed the multiplex PCR reads through MiXCR, listing each CDR3 protein once. The top ten hold 15% to 20% of the sample, which has 550,000 to 700,000 distinct CDR3 sequences, more than 45% seen once. The sample consisted of peripheral blood or thyroid tissue (not recorded which). These TCRs come from an adult woman with Graves' disease, either hyperthyroidism or ophthalmopathy (not recorded which).

The chain carries TRBV7-9 and TRBJ2-3, with a possible D match to TRBD2 (6 bases). The V gene lost 4 bases and the J gene lost 2 bases, with 13 bases spanning the gap. The CDR3 totals 15 residues. CDR1 is SEHNR and CDR2 is FQNEAQ in the germline V gene (reference sequence). The CDR3 region is CASSSREANTDTQYF. In DNA form, the CDR3 reads TGTGCCAGCAGCTCGAGGGAGGCTAACACAGATACGCAGTATTTT. Full variable domain (rest looked up from reference TRBV7-9 and TRBJ2-3): DTGVSQNPRHKITKRGQNVTFRCDPISEHNRLYWYRQTLGQGPEFLTYFQNEAQLEKSRLLSDRFSAERPKGSFSTLEIQRTEQGDSAMYLCASSSREANTDTQYFGPGTRLTVL.

About this clonotype itself: The DNA is omitted, as the CDR3 cannot be located on it reliably, and the CDR3 follows TCRdb's listing. The rearrangement links TRBV25-1 to TRBJ1-1. CDR1 is MGHDK, CDR2 SYGVNS, per germline. The CDR3 adds up to 18 amino acids, both ends counted. Here the CDR3 reads CACSASPKQGWEDTEAFF.

This clonotype came up many times. CDR3 sequence (DNA): TGTGCCAGCAGCTCTACAGACGGACAGCAATACACTGAAGCTTTCTTT. Residues: CASSSTDGQQYTEAFF. This chain connects TRBV6-6 to TRBJ1-1; D is possibly TRBD1 (6 bases). V lost 6 bases and J 3 bases, leaving 20 bases between the germline ends. This CDR3 is built from 16 residues. Germline V gene sequence: CDR1 MNHNY, CDR2 SVGAGI (reference sequence).

Many counts were recorded for this clonotype. The rearrangement links TRBV7-3 to TRBJ2-7; D gene uncertain. V lost 4 bases and J lost 5, with 12 bases in between. The germline V gene encodes CDR1 SGHTA and CDR2 FQGTGA. The CDR3 runs 13 residues. In DNA form, the CDR3 reads TGTGCCAGCAGCTACAGCCTCCGGGACGAGCAGTACTTC. Amino acid sequence: CASSYSLRDEQYF.

This CDR3 reads CASAGGQGGNTEAFF. The CDR3, as DNA: TGTGCCAGCGCCGGCGGACAGGGTGGGAACACTGAAGCTTTCTTT. This rearrangement joins TRBV5-6 to TRBJ1-1; the match to TRBD1 covers 8 bases. CDR1 is SGHDT, CDR2 YYEEEE, per germline. With V trimmed by 7 bases and J by 1 base, 9 bases remained unmatched. The CDR3 contains 15 residues.